This TCR beta chain is drawn from a study of radiotherapy plus CTLA-4 blockade in lung cancer. Study overall: For 15% to 20% of patients, objective responses occurred, and about 33% had disease control.

Regarding the study as a whole: Reports state that early shifts in blood T cell clones, with interferon-beta, best predicted response.

V gave up 8 bases and J gave up 1 base, with 17 bases separating them. In germline, CDR1 is MNHEY, CDR2 SMNVEV (reference sequence). This CDR3 comprises 15 residues. The repertoire was sequenced with immunoSEQ multiplex PCR; TCRdb's copy has only in-frame clones and lacks some. The sample holds tens of thousands of clones, 65% to 80% seen once. To note about this clone: The antigen remains unidentified.

Ipilimumab-mediated CTLA-4 blockade plus focal radiation was given to patients having chemo-refractory metastatic non-small-cell lung cancer. The gene calls are TRBV27 and TRBJ1-1; D might be TRBD1 (5 bases). This receptor was identified in a human donor with non-small cell lung cancer who had stable disease on radiotherapy plus ipilimumab. Specimen: peripheral blood, collected from a patient treated with radiotherapy plus ipilimumab. CDR3 nucleotides: TGTGCCAGCCCCCCCCGGGCAGGGAAGAACACTGAAGCTTTCTTT. Its protein product is CASPPRAGKNTEAFF.